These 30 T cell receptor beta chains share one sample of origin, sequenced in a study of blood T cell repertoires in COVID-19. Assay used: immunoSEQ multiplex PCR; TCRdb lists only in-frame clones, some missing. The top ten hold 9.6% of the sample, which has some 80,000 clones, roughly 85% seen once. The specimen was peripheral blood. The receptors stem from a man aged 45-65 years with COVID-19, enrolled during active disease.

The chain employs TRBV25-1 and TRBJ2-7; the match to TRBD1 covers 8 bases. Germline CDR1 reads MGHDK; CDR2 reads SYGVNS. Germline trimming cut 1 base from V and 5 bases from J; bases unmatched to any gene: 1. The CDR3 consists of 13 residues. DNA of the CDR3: TGTGCCAGCAGTGAATCAGGGGGCCACGAGCAGTACTTC. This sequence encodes CASSESGGHEQYF.

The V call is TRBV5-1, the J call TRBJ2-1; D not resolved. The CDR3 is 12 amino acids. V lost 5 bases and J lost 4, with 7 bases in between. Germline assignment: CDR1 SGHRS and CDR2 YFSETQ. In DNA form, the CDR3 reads TGCGCCAGCAGTCCAGATTACAATGAGCAGTTCTTC. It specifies CASSPDYNEQFF. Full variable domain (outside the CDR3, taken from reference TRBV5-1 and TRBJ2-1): KAGVTQTPRYLIKTRGQQVTLSCSPISGHRSVSWYQQTPGQGLQFLFEYFSETQRNKGNFPGRFSGRQFSNSRSEMNVSTLELGDSALYLCASSPDYNEQFFGPGTRLTVL.

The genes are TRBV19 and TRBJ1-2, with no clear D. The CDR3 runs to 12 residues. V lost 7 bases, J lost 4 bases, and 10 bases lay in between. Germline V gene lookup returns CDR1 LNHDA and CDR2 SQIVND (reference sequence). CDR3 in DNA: TGTGCCAGTAATCGGGTCCTCTATGGCTACACCTTC. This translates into CASNRVLYGYTF.

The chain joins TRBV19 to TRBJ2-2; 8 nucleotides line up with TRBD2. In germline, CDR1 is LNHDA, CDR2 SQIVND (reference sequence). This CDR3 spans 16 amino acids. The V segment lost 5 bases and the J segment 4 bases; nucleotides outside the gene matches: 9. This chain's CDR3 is CASSARGGRVTGELFF. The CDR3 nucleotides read TGTGCCAGTAGTGCCCGGGGGGGGCGGGTCACCGGGGAGCTGTTTTTT.

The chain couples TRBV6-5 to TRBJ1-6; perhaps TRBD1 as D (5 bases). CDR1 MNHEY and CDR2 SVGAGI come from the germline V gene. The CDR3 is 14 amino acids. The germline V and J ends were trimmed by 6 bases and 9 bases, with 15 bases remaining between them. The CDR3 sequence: CASRVQGVGSPLHF. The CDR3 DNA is TGTGCCAGCAGGGTCCAGGGCGTAGGTTCACCCCTCCACTTT.

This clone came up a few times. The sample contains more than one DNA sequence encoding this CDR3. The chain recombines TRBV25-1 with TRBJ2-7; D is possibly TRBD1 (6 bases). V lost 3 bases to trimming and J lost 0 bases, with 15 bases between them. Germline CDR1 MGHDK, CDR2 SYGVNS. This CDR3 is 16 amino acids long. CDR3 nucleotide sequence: TGTGCCAGCAGTGACTTAGGGGGACATTCCTCCTACGAGCAGTACTTC. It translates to CASSDLGGHSSYEQYF.

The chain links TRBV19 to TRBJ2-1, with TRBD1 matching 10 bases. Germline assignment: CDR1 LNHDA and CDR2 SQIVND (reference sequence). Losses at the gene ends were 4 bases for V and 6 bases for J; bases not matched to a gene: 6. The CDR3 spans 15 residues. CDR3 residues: CASSTRQGAFNEQFF. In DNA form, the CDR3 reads TGTGCCAGTAGTACCCGACAGGGGGCCTTCAATGAGCAGTTCTTC.

The CDR3 DNA reads TGTGCCAGCAGCCTAGGAGGCTTCCCCTCCTACGAGCAGTACTTC. Amino acids: CASSLGGFPSYEQYF. The rearrangement links TRBV7-9 to TRBJ2-7; TRBD2 is a possible D gene (5 bases). The CDR3 has 15 residues. Germline V gives CDR1 SEHNR, CDR2 FQNEAQ (reference sequence). The V gene lost 5 bases and the J gene lost 0 bases, with 14 bases spanning the gap.

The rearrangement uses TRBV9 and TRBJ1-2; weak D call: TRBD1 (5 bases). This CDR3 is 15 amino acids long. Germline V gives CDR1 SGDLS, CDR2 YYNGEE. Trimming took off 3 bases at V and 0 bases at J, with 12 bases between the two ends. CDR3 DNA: TGTGCCAGCAGCGCCAGCGGGGGAGCTAACTATGGCTACACCTTC. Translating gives CASSASGGANYGYTF. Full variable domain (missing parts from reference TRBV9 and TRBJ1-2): DSGVTQTPKHLITATGQRVTLRCSPRSGDLSVYWYQQSLDQGLQFLIQYYNGEERAKGNILERFSAQQFPDLHSELNLSSLELGDSALYFCASSASGGANYGYTFGSGTRLTVV.

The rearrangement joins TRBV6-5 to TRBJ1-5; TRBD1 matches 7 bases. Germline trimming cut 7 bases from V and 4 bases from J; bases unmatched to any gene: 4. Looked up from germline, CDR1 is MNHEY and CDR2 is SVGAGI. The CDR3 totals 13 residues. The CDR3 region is CASTGTVNQPQHF. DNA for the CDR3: TGTGCCAGCACCGGGACAGTTAATCAGCCCCAGCATTTT.

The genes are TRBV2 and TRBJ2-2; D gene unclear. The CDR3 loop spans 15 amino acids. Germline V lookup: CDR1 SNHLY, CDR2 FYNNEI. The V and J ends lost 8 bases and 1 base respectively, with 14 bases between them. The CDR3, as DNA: TGTGCCAGCCGCTCCGGGTCTGGGAACACCGGGGAGCTGTTTTTT. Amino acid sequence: CASRSGSGNTGELFF.

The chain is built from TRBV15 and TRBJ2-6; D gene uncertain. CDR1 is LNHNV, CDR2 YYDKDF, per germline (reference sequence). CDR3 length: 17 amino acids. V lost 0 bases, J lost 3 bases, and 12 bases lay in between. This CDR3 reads CATSREASPGGANVLTF. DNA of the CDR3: TGTGCCACCAGCAGAGAGGCCAGTCCTGGTGGGGCCAACGTCCTGACTTTC. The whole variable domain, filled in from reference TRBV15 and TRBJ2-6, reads DAMVIQNPRYQVTQFGKPVTLSCSQTLNHNVMYWYQQKSSQAPKLLFHYYDKDFNNEADTPDNFQSRRPNTSFCFLDIRSPGLGDTAMYLCATSREASPGGANVLTFGAGSRLTVL.

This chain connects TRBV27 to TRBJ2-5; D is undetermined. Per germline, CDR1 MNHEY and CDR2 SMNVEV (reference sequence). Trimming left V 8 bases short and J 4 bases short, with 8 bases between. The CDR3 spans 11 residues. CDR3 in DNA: TGTGCCAGCGCCACGGGAGAGACCCAGTACTTC. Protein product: CASATGETQYF.

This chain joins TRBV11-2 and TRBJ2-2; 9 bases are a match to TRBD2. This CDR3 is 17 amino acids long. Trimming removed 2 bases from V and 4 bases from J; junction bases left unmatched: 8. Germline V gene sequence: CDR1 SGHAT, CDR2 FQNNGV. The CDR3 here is CASSLHGLATRTGELFF. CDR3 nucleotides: TGTGCCAGCAGCTTACACGGACTAGCGACCCGCACCGGGGAGCTGTTTTTT.

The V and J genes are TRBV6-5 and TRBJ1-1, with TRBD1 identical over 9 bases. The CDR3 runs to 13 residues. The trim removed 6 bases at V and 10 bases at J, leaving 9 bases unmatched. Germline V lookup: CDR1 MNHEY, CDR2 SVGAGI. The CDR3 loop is CASRPLQGALAFF. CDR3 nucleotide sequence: TGTGCCAGCAGACCCTTACAGGGGGCGTTAGCTTTCTTT.

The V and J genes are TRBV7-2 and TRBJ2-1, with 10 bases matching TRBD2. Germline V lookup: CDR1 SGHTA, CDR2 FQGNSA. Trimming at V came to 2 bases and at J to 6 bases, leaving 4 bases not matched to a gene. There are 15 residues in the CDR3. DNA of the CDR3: TGTGCCAGCAGCTTACCGGGACTAGCGCGCAATGAGCAGTTCTTC. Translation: CASSLPGLARNEQFF.

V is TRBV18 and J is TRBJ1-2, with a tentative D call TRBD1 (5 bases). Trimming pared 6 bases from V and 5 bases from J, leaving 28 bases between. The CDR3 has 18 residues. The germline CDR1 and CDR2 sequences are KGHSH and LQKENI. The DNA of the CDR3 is TGTGCCAGCTCGCCAGTTGGGACCGGGACTACGACGGTTTATGGCTACACCTTC. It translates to CASSPVGTGTTTVYGYTF.

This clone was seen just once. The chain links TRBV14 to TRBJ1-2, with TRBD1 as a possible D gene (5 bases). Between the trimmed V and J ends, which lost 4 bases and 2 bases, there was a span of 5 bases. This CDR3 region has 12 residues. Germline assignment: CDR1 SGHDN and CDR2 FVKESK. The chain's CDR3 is CASSPGNYGYTF. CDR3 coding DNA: TGTGCCAGCAGCCCAGGGAACTATGGCTACACCTTC.

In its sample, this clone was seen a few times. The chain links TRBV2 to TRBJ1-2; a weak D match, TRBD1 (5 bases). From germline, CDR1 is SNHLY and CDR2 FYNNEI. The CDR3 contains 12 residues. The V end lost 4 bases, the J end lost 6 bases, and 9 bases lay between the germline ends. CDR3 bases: TGTGCCAGCAGTGGGCAGGGCCATGGCTACACCTTC. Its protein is CASSGQGHGYTF.

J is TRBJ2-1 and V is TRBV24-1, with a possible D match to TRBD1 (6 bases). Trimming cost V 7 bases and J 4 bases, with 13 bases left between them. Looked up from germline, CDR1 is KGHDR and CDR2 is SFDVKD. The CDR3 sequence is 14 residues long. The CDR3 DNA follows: TGTGCCACCAGGGGGGCGCCTACGTACAATGAGCAGTTCTTC. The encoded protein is CATRGAPTYNEQFF.

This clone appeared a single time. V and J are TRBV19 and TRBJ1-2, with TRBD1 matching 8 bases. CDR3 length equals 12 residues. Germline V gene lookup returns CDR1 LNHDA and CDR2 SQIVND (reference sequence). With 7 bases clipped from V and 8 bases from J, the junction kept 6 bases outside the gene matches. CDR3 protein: CASMGTGRGYTF. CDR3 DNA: TGTGCCAGTATGGGGACAGGCCGGGGCTACACCTTC.

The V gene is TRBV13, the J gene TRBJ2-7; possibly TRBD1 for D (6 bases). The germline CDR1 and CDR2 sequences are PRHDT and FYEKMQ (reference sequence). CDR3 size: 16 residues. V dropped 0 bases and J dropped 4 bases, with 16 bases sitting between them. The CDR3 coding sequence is TGTGCCAGCAGCTTAGGGGACAGTTTACGGAGGTACGAGCAGTACTTC. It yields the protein CASSLGDSLRRYEQYF.

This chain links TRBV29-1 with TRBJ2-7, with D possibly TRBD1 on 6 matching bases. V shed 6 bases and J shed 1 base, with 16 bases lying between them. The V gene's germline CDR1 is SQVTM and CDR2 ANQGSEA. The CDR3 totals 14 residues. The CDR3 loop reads CSVSHRVASYEQYF. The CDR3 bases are TGCAGCGTATCTCACAGGGTTGCTTCCTACGAGCAGTACTTC.

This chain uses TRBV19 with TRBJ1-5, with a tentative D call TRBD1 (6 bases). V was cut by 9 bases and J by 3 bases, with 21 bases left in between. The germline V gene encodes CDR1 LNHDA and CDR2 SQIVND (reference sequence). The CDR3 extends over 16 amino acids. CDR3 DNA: TGTGCCAGCTTCCAAGGGGGGGGCTTGAACAATCAGCCCCAGCATTTT. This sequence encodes CASFQGGGLNNQPQHF.

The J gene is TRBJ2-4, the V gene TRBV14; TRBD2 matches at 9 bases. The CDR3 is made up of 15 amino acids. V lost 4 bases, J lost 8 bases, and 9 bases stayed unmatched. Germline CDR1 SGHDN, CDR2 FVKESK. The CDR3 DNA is TGTGCCAGCAGCCCAGGCGGGGGGGCGCGTCACATTCAGTACTTC. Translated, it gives CASSPGGGARHIQYF.

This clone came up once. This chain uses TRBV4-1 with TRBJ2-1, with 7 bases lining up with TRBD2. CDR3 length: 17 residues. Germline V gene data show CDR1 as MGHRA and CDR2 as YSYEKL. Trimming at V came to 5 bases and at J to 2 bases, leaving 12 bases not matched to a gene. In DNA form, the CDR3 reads TGCGCCAGCAGCTCCGACCGGACTAGTCCTACCTACAATGAGCAGTTCTTC. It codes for CASSSDRTSPTYNEQFF.

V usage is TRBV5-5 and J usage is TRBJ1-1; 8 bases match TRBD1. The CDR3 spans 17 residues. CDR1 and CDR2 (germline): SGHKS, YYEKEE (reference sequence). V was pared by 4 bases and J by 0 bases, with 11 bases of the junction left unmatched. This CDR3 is CASSPIAGGHMNTEAFF. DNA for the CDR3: TGTGCCAGCAGCCCGATAGCAGGGGGCCACATGAACACTGAAGCTTTCTTT.

CDR3 in amino acids: CAWRHPASGTYEQYF. CDR3 bases: TGTGCCTGGAGACATCCGGCTAGCGGTACCTACGAGCAGTACTTC. The J gene is TRBJ2-7, the V gene TRBV30; TRBD2 matches 7 bases. Trimming cost V 3 bases and J 2 bases; bases outside gene matches: 10. The CDR3 totals 15 residues. Germline V gene lookup returns CDR1 GTSNPN and CDR2 SVGIG (reference sequence).

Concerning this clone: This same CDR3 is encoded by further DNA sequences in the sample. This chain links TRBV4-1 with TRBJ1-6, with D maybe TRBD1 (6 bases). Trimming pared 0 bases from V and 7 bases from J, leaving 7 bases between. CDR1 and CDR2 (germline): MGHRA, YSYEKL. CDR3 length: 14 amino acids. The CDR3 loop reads CASSQDRGNSPLHF. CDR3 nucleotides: TGCGCCAGCAGCCAAGACAGGGGCAATTCACCCCTCCACTTT.

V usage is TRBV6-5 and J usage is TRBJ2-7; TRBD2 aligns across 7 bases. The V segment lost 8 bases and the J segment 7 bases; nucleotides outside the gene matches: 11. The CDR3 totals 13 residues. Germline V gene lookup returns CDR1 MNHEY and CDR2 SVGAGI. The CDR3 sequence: CASSRTREREQYF. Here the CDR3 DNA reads TGTGCCAGCTCCCGGACTAGGGAGCGTGAGCAGTACTTC.